The 27 T cell receptor beta chains in this list originate from one sample, sequenced in a study of radiation and T cells in renal cell carcinoma (TCRdb year 2020). Library method: the immunoSEQ multiplex PCR assay. TCRdb stores this immuneACCESS table with in-frame sequences only. Part of the clones is absent; in the studies checked, under half of the shortfall reflects unresolved V genes, and no reason is known for the rest. The table for this sample lists more than 95,000 clones; 80% to 85% of them were counted only once. Of the sample, about 3% falls within the top ten clones. This specimen's time point label, interpreted: baseline pretreatment blood. The treatment or condition tag for this specimen amounts to: 15 Gy SBRT to primary tumor, nephrectomy 4 weeks later. Here the sequenced sample was blood, taken from a patient whose treatment included radiotherapy and nephrectomy. Every receptor here comes from a woman aged 55 to 70 with renal cell carcinoma.

The chain couples TRBV5-1 to TRBJ1-1; D is ambiguous. CDR1 is SGHRS and CDR2 is YFSETQ in the germline V gene. With 5 bases removed from V and 1 base from J, the gap between germline ends came to 12 bases. CDR3 length equals 14 residues. The CDR3 reads CASRSGNQNTEAFF. CDR3 sequence (DNA): TGCGCCAGCAGATCTGGGAACCAGAACACTGAAGCTTTCTTT.

The J gene is TRBJ1-1, the V gene TRBV12-5; D unresolved. CDR1 is LGHNT, CDR2 FRNRAP, per germline. Trimming left V 7 bases short and J 1 base short, with 13 bases between. This CDR3 is built from 14 residues. CDR3 DNA: TGTGCTAGTGCCGAGGCAGGCCGGAACACTGAAGCTTTCTTT. Encoded protein: CASAEAGRNTEAFF.

V is TRBV18 and J is TRBJ2-5; D may be TRBD1 (6 bases). TRBJ2-7 matches the DNA end more closely, so the J call is doubtful. This CDR3 is built from 13 residues. Looked up from germline, CDR1 is KGHSH and CDR2 is LQKENI. The CDR3 sequence: CASSPGAGYEQYF. For the CDR3, the DNA is TGTGCCAGCTCCCCAGGGGCTGGCTACGAGCAGTACTTC.

J is TRBJ1-1 and V is TRBV6-5; D gene ambiguous. This CDR3 spans 11 amino acids. The germline V gene encodes CDR1 MNHEY and CDR2 SVGAGI. V was pared by 8 bases and J by 6 bases, with 10 bases between. CDR3 sequence (DNA): TGTGCCAGCCTGAAGGGCTCTGAAGCTTTCTTT. It yields the protein CASLKGSEAFF.

V gene TRBV4-2 combines with J gene TRBJ2-5; perhaps TRBD1 as D (6 bases). There are 13 residues in the CDR3. Between the trimmed V and J ends, which lost 4 bases and 4 bases, there was a span of 10 bases. CDR1 is LGHNA and CDR2 is YNFKEQ in the germline V gene. The CDR3, as DNA: TGTGCCAGCAGCCCGTCGACAGGAGAGACCCAGTACTTC. Its protein is CASSPSTGETQYF.

The V and J genes are TRBV30 and TRBJ1-4; perhaps TRBD1 as D (6 bases). Germline CDR1 GTSNPN, CDR2 SVGIG (reference sequence). Trimming removed 5 bases at V and 10 bases at J, with 17 bases between. This CDR3 region has 13 residues. CDR3 DNA sequence: TGTGCCTGGGGGAGGAGGGGGTTGGCAAAACTGTTTTTT. This gives the protein CAWGRRGLAKLFF.

The genes are TRBV29-1 and TRBJ1-1; a weak D match, TRBD1 (5 bases). Germline V lookup: CDR1 SQVTM, CDR2 ANQGSEA. The CDR3 has 13 amino acids. Trimming stripped 3 bases from V and 2 bases from J, with 10 bases between. The CDR3 here is CSVDMRTNTEAFF. The CDR3 DNA follows: TGCAGCGTTGATATGCGGACAAACACTGAAGCTTTCTTT.

This rearrangement joins TRBV6-1 to TRBJ1-1, with no clear D. The CDR3 loop spans 15 amino acids. CDR1 and CDR2 from the germline V gene are MNHNS and SASEGT. V gave up 6 bases and J gave up 1 base, with 15 bases separating them. CDR3 nucleotides: TGTGCCAGCAGATTAGGTTTTGTCGGGAACACTGAAGCTTTCTTT. Protein sequence: CASRLGFVGNTEAFF.

V usage is TRBV4-2 and J usage is TRBJ1-3; TRBD1 agrees at 9 bases. The CDR3 extends over 17 amino acids. From germline, CDR1 is LGHNA and CDR2 YNFKEQ. The trim removed 0 bases at V and 7 bases at J, leaving 10 bases unmatched. The CDR3 is CASSQDPGQGNGNTIYF. The CDR3 coding sequence is TGTGCCAGCAGCCAAGATCCAGGACAGGGGAATGGTAACACCATATATTTT.

This clone was counted many times. Germline is not matched at one junction end, which may reflect a read error. The chain employs TRBV7-9 and TRBJ1-1; 8 bases agree with TRBD1. Per germline, CDR1 SEHNR and CDR2 FQNEAQ (reference sequence). The CDR3 length is 12 residues. The CDR3 nucleotides read TGTGCCAGCAGCTCCTTGGACAGGGCCTCTGTCTTT. Residues: CASSSLDRASVF.

The gene calls are TRBV4-1 and TRBJ2-2; TRBD1 agrees at 8 bases. CDR1 MGHRA and CDR2 YSYEKL come from the germline V gene. This CDR3 contains 16 residues. V lost 4 bases, J lost 5 bases, and 9 bases stayed unmatched. The CDR3 spells CASSLGTGPFTGELFF. The CDR3 region has the DNA TGCGCCAGCAGCCTCGGGACAGGCCCCTTTACCGGGGAGCTGTTTTTT.

The chain joins TRBV12-5 to TRBJ1-1; a possible D gene is TRBD1 (6 bases). The CDR3 has 12 residues. V shed 7 bases and J shed 4 bases, with 10 bases lying between them. CDR1 is LGHNT, CDR2 FRNRAP, per germline. The CDR3 nucleotides read TGTGCTAGTGACGAGGGGGGCACTGAAGCTTTCTTT. Translating it yields CASDEGGTEAFF.

The chain has TRBV5-1 and TRBJ2-7; 9 nucleotides line up with TRBD1. This CDR3 region has 14 residues. V shed 0 bases and J 7 bases; nucleotides not matched to a gene: 5. Germline V CDR1 and CDR2: SGHRS, YFSETQ. The CDR3 region has the DNA TGCGCCAGCAGCTTGGGACAGGGGGTCGGTGAGCAGTACTTC. Its translation is CASSLGQGVGEQYF.

The CDR3, as DNA: TGTGCCTCTACTTCGGGAGGGGGGGAAACTAATGAAAAACTGTTTTTT. Encoded protein: CASTSGGGETNEKLFF. The rearrangement joins TRBV7-2 to TRBJ1-4, with D tentatively TRBD1 (6 bases). The CDR3 sequence is 16 residues long. Germline V lookup: CDR1 SGHTA, CDR2 FQGNSA. With 11 bases removed from V and 1 base from J, the gap between germline ends came to 20 bases.

The chain uses TRBV7-8 and TRBJ2-2; 8 bases match TRBD1. Germline V lookup: CDR1 SGHVS, CDR2 FQNEAQ. V lost 4 bases, J lost 7 bases, and 5 bases stayed unmatched. The CDR3 has 14 residues. The CDR3 protein is CASSSGGAGGELFF. The CDR3 DNA sequence: TGTGCCAGCAGCTCAGGGGGCGCGGGCGGGGAGCTGTTTTTT.

Worth noting for this clone: At one end, the junction sequence differs from germline, possibly due to a read error. This sample also contains other DNA sequences that code for the same CDR3. The rearrangement uses TRBV2 and TRBJ2-5; TRBD1 is a possible D gene (6 bases). The CDR3 loop spans 16 amino acids. CDR1 and CDR2 (germline): SNHLY, FYNNEI. The CDR3 DNA is TGTGCCAGCAGATTCAACCCCGGGACACACCAGGAGACCCAGTACTTC. It codes for CASRFNPGTHQETQYF.

The chain recombines TRBV7-9 with TRBJ1-3; no definite D call. Trimming shortened V by 1 base and J by 3 bases, and 1 base separated the two germline ends. This CDR3 region has 12 residues. From germline, CDR1 is SEHNR and CDR2 FQNEAQ (reference sequence). DNA of the CDR3: TGTGCCAGCAGCTTAGTTGGAAACACCATATATTTT. Its protein is CASSLVGNTIYF.

The V gene is TRBV19, the J gene TRBJ2-1; possibly TRBD1 or TRBD2 for D (6 bases each). Germline CDR1 LNHDA, CDR2 SQIVND (reference sequence). This CDR3 has 18 amino acids. The V end was cut by 2 bases, the J end by 1 base, with 18 bases between. The CDR3 bases are TGTGCCAGTAGTATAAGGGGGGCAGGGCTAGGGTCCTACAATGAGCAGTTCTTC. This translates into CASSIRGAGLGSYNEQFF.

This clone was counted only a few times. The rearrangement joins TRBV19 to TRBJ1-1, with D possibly being TRBD1 (5 bases). Germline lookup yields CDR1 LNHDA and CDR2 SQIVND (reference sequence). Trimming cost V 3 bases and J 1 base, with 12 bases left between them. This CDR3 contains 15 residues. CDR3 nucleotides: TGTGCCAGTAGTATCACGGGGACCGGGAACACTGAAGCTTTCTTT. This encodes CASSITGTGNTEAFF.

The chain employs TRBV19 and TRBJ2-1, with D perhaps matching TRBD1 (6 bases). The germline gives CDR1 LNHDA, CDR2 SQIVND (reference sequence). V was pared by 4 bases and J by 2 bases, with 9 bases between. The CDR3 length is 14 residues. CDR3 amino acids: CASSTGATYNEQFF. The CDR3 DNA follows: TGTGCCAGTAGTACAGGGGCGACCTACAATGAGCAGTTCTTC.

The rearrangement links TRBV4-2 to TRBJ2-1; possibly TRBD2 for D (6 bases). The CDR3 runs to 15 residues. CDR1 is LGHNA and CDR2 is YNFKEQ in the germline V gene. The V end was cut by 6 bases, the J end by 3 bases, with 15 bases between. This chain's CDR3 is CASRRGDTDYNEQFF. Written as DNA, the CDR3 is TGTGCCAGCAGGCGGGGAGACACAGACTACAATGAGCAGTTCTTC.

This chain joins TRBV5-1 and TRBJ2-4; 8 nucleotides match TRBD2. Trimming took 0 bases from V and 8 from J; bases not matched to a gene: 10. CDR1 SGHRS and CDR2 YFSETQ come from the germline V gene. CDR3 length: 16 amino acids. The CDR3: CASSLDSARRGDIQYF. CDR3 DNA: TGCGCCAGCAGCTTGGACAGCGCACGGCGGGGGGACATTCAGTACTTC.

This chain joins TRBV7-2 and TRBJ1-1; D ambiguous. V gave up 3 bases and J gave up 10 bases, with 6 bases separating them. CDR1 and CDR2 from the germline V gene are SGHTA and FQGNSA. The length of the CDR3 is 10 residues. The CDR3 region has the DNA TGTGCCAGCAGCTTGGGCGGAGCTTTCTTT. This codes for CASSLGGAFF. Full variable domain (rest looked up from reference TRBV7-2 and TRBJ1-1): GAGVSQSPSNKVTEKGKDVELRCDPISGHTALYWYRQSLGQGLEFLIYFQGNSAPDKSGLPSDRFSAERTGGSVSTLTIQRTQQEDSAVYLCASSLGGAFFGQGTRLTVV.

The chain links TRBV18 to TRBJ1-3, with TRBD1 matching 10 bases. This CDR3 region has 16 residues. CDR1 is KGHSH, CDR2 LQKENI, per germline. J lost 4 bases, V lost 3 bases, and 6 bases had no gene match. The CDR3 DNA sequence: TGTGCCAGCTCACCCTACCCGACAGGGGGCGGAAACACCATATATTTT. Its translation: CASSPYPTGGGNTIYF.

This chain links TRBV28 with TRBJ2-7, with D unresolved. Trimming shortened V by 5 bases and J by 6 bases, and 17 bases separated the two germline ends. The germline V gene encodes CDR1 MDHEN and CDR2 SYDVKM. This CDR3 is built from 14 residues. The CDR3 nucleotides are TGTGCCAGCAGTCCCTCCCTCTCCGTACCCGAGCAGTACTTC. Encoded protein: CASSPSLSVPEQYF.

The J gene is TRBJ2-1, the V gene TRBV6-1; D possibly matches TRBD1 or TRBD2 (5 bases each). This CDR3 has 14 amino acids. The germline gives CDR1 MNHNS, CDR2 SASEGT. The V end was cut by 6 bases, the J end by 3 bases, with 12 bases between. The CDR3 here is CASRGTANYNEQFF. As DNA, the CDR3 is TGTGCCAGCAGGGGGACGGCCAACTACAATGAGCAGTTCTTC.

This clone was picked up one time. V and J are TRBV7-9 and TRBJ2-5, with D possibly being TRBD1 (5 bases). Trimming removed 5 bases at V and 2 bases at J, with 18 bases between. Germline CDR1 and CDR2: SEHNR and FQNEAQ (reference sequence). This CDR3 is 16 amino acids long. CDR3 in DNA: TGTGCCAGCAGCCCGAATTCGACAGCCTGGCAAGAGACCCAGTACTTC. This translates into CASSPNSTAWQETQYF. Using reference TRBV7-9 and TRBJ2-5 for the parts outside the CDR3, the full variable domain is DTGVSQNPRHKITKRGQNVTFRCDPISEHNRLYWYRQTLGQGPEFLTYFQNEAQLEKSRLLSDRFSAERPKGSFSTLEIQRTEQGDSAMYLCASSPNSTAWQETQYFGPGTRLLVL.